This T cell receptor (beta chain) was identified during a study of T cell repertoires in cytomegalovirus infection. Study context: Both CMV infection and a matching HLA type were indicated by public TCR beta signatures. Findings and limits, study-wide: HLA-C-restricted CMV clonotypes gave the most frequent clonotype in two of eight donors.

This CDR3 has 23 residues. V shed 3 bases and J shed 1 base, with 36 bases lying between them. Concerning this clonotype itself: The antigen is unknown.

Each CDR3 protein is one row after TCRdb ran MiXCR on the reads. Found here are about 920,000 distinct CDR3 sequences, around 32% of them singletons; the top ten hold around 15%. The chain has TRBV12-3 or TRBV12-4 and TRBJ1-1; a weak D match, TRBD1 (6 bases). The source material was cultured CD8+ T cells from PBMCs, sampled from culture after CMV antigen stimulation. This clonotype was obtained from a human donor in good health (CMV status not recorded). Some clones in this sample may be carry-over from other donors' samples. CDR3 protein: CASSFNRAGGDRQWGLRNTEAFF. In DNA, the CDR3 is TGTGCCAGCAGTTTTAATCGGGCCGGGGGCGACCGGCAATGGGGGCTAAGGAACACTGAAGCTTTCTTT.